Below are 26 T cell receptor beta chains sequenced from a single sample in a study of CD8+ T cells in alopecia areata (dated by TCRdb to the late 2010s). The library was made by the immunoSEQ multiplex PCR assay. For TCR sequencing, RNA was extracted from every sample and reverse transcribed into cDNA to serve as template. TCRdb stores this immuneACCESS table with in-frame sequences only. Part of the clones is absent; in the studies checked, under half of the shortfall reflects unresolved V genes, and no reason is known for the rest. For this sample there are around 100,000 clones; 60% appear just once. In total, the top ten clones hold less than 20% of the sample. The treatment or condition tag for this specimen amounts to: oral pan-JAK inhibitor, 5-10 mg twice daily. Sample: CD8+ T cells sorted from blood, taken at week 56, from a patient treated with tofacitinib. Receptor source: a human donor with alopecia areata.

The chain carries TRBV7-9 and TRBJ2-1; maybe TRBD1 (5 bases). The V end lost 3 bases, the J end lost 7 bases, and 7 bases lay between the germline ends. CDR1 is SEHNR, CDR2 FQNEAQ, per germline (reference sequence). CDR3 length: 12 amino acids. The CDR3 DNA is TGTGCCAGCAGCTTCCAGGGAAATGAGCAGTTCTTC. This encodes CASSFQGNEQFF.

The V gene is TRBV5-1, the J gene TRBJ2-1; TRBD1 aligns across 7 bases. CDR1 and CDR2 from the germline V gene are SGHRS and YFSETQ. The ends lost 5 bases at V and 10 bases at J; junction bases unmatched: 6. The CDR3 has 12 residues. The DNA for the CDR3 is TGCGCCAGCAGACGTGGGACAGCCGAGCAGTTCTTC. This codes for CASRRGTAEQFF.

This clone showed up just a few times. This chain joins TRBV7-6 and TRBJ2-3, with no clear D. Germline V CDR1 and CDR2: SGHVS, FNYEAQ. V lost 1 base and J lost 3, with 11 bases in between. CDR3 length: 15 residues. In DNA, the CDR3 is TGTGCCAGCAGCTTAGATCTAGGTTCAACAGATACGCAGTATTTT. It translates to CASSLDLGSTDTQYF.

This clone was recorded only once. The genes are TRBV14 and TRBJ1-1, with a tentative D call TRBD1 (6 bases). Germline V lookup: CDR1 SGHDN, CDR2 FVKESK. V gave up 5 bases and J gave up 2 bases, with 12 bases separating them. The CDR3 extends over 14 amino acids. The CDR3 nucleotides read TGTGCCAGCAGCAACTGGACAGCCAACACTGAAGCTTTCTTT. It encodes CASSNWTANTEAFF.

The gene calls are TRBV12-5 and TRBJ2-3, with D perhaps matching TRBD2 (5 bases). Germline V lookup: CDR1 LGHNT, CDR2 FRNRAP. There are 12 residues in the CDR3. Trimming took off 1 base at V and 6 bases at J, with 5 bases between the two ends. In nucleotides, the CDR3 is TGTGCTAGTGGTTTGGGGAGGGATACGCAGTATTTT. This gives the protein CASGLGRDTQYF.

The chain employs TRBV5-8 and TRBJ1-5; 8 nucleotides agree with TRBD1. Germline V gene sequence: CDR1 SGHTS, CDR2 YDEGEE. Unmatched junction bases numbered 9, after V lost 3 bases and J lost 7 bases. The CDR3 sequence is 15 residues long. CDR3 protein: CASSWTGNGGQPQHF. The DNA of the CDR3 is TGTGCCAGCAGCTGGACAGGGAACGGTGGACAGCCCCAGCATTTT.

CDR3 in amino acids: CASKDRSYEQYF. CDR3 DNA: TGTGCCAGCAAGGACAGGAGCTACGAGCAGTACTTC. This chain connects TRBV27 to TRBJ2-7, with 7 positions matching TRBD1. The J segment lost 3 bases and the V segment lost 7 bases, leaving 3 bases of the junction unmatched. The CDR3 totals 12 residues. CDR1 and CDR2 (germline): MNHEY, SMNVEV (reference sequence).

The chain employs TRBV11-2 and TRBJ2-1; the match to TRBD2 covers 9 bases. Germline V gene data show CDR1 as SGHAT and CDR2 as FQNNGV. This CDR3 has 16 residues. J lost 0 bases, V lost 5 bases, and 5 bases had no gene match. CDR3 sequence: CASSPRGGPSYNEQFF. The CDR3 DNA reads as TGTGCCAGCAGCCCGCGGGGGGGCCCCTCCTACAATGAGCAGTTCTTC.

The chain carries TRBV2 and TRBJ2-7; unclear D gene. The CDR3 covers 14 residues. Per the germline V gene, CDR1 is SNHLY and CDR2 is FYNNEI. Trimming removed 8 bases from V and 2 bases from J, with 16 bases in between. The CDR3 spells CASEEWRRAYEQYF. The CDR3 DNA sequence: TGTGCCAGCGAGGAGTGGCGGAGAGCCTACGAGCAGTACTTC.

V is TRBV6-5 and J is TRBJ2-3; D is perhaps TRBD2 (5 bases). Trimming removed 2 bases from V and 0 bases from J, with 9 bases in between. In germline, CDR1 is MNHEY, CDR2 SVGAGI. The CDR3 is 15 residues long. CDR3 DNA sequence: TGTGCCAGCAGTTACGCGGGCCCTAGCACAGATACGCAGTATTTT. It yields the protein CASSYAGPSTDTQYF.

This clone was seen once. The same CDR3 also results from other DNA sequences found in this sample. The gene calls are TRBV30 and TRBJ1-1; no definite D call. From germline, CDR1 is GTSNPN and CDR2 SVGIG (reference sequence). The length of the CDR3 is 11 residues. V gave up 3 bases and J gave up 1 base, with 3 bases separating them. The CDR3 region has the DNA TGTGCCTGGAGCACGAACACTGAAGCTTTCTTT. As protein: CAWSTNTEAFF.

V is TRBV12-5 and J is TRBJ2-1; D ambiguous. CDR1 and CDR2 from the germline V gene are LGHNT and FRNRAP. V was shortened by 5 bases and J by 8 bases, with 7 bases between the two germline ends. The CDR3 loop spans 11 amino acids. The chain's CDR3 is CASGPTDEQFF. The CDR3, as DNA: TGTGCTAGTGGTCCGACGGATGAGCAGTTCTTC.

This chain links TRBV30 with TRBJ1-2; a possible D gene is TRBD1 (5 bases). The CDR3 runs 13 residues. Trimming pared 0 bases from V and 4 bases from J, leaving 9 bases between. Germline loops: CDR1 GTSNPN, CDR2 SVGIG (reference sequence). The CDR3 region is CAWSVGAGYGYTF. The DNA of the CDR3 is TGTGCCTGGAGTGTAGGGGCAGGCTATGGCTACACCTTC. The whole variable domain, remainder taken from reference TRBV30 and TRBJ1-2, is SQTIHQWPATLVQPVGSPLSLECTVEGTSNPNLYWYRQAAGRGLQLLFYSVGIGQISSEVPQNLSASRPQDRQFILSSKKLLLSDSGFYLCAWSVGAGYGYTFGSGTRLTVV.

This clone has a handful of counts. The V call is TRBV11-2, the J call TRBJ2-7; perhaps TRBD2 as D (6 bases). V gave up 0 bases and J gave up 8 bases, with 8 bases separating them. The CDR3 extends over 12 amino acids. Germline CDR1 is SGHAT and CDR2 is FQNNGV. The CDR3 DNA sequence: TGTGCCAGCAGCTTAGATGCGGGACAGCAGTACTTC. Residues: CASSLDAGQQYF.

This clone was detected only a few times. The genes are TRBV15 and TRBJ2-7; 9 bases agree with TRBD1. The CDR3 totals 15 residues. J was trimmed by 5 bases and V by 0 bases; bases with no gene match: 5. From germline, CDR1 is LNHNV and CDR2 YYDKDF (reference sequence). The DNA of the CDR3 is TGTGCCACCAGCAGAGATCTAAGACAGGGGGACGAGCAGTACTTC. Translation: CATSRDLRQGDEQYF.

This clone is a singleton in its sample. V is TRBV6-5 and J is TRBJ2-3, with a weak D call TRBD2 (5 bases). The germline V and J ends were trimmed by 5 bases and 5 bases, with 14 bases remaining between them. Germline assignment: CDR1 MNHEY and CDR2 SVGAGI. This CDR3 has 14 residues. This CDR3 is CASSSPDWGDTQYF. The CDR3 DNA is TGTGCCAGCAGTAGCCCGGACTGGGGAGATACGCAGTATTTT.

The rearrangement uses TRBV28 and TRBJ2-1; D assignment may be TRBD1 or TRBD2 (5 bases each). V dropped 6 bases and J dropped 7 bases, with 7 bases sitting between them. The CDR3 is 11 amino acids. CDR1 and CDR2 (germline): MDHEN, SYDVKM. The CDR3: CASSWGNEQFF. The CDR3 region has the DNA TGTGCCAGCAGCTGGGGGAATGAGCAGTTCTTC.

The sample holds a few counts of this clone. V gene TRBV14 combines with J gene TRBJ2-7; D gene unclear. The CDR3 runs 14 residues. Per the germline V gene, CDR1 is SGHDN and CDR2 is FVKESK. The ends were cut back, 5 bases at V and 1 base at J, with 12 bases in the middle. The CDR3 nucleotides read TGTGCCAGCAGCAAGGAAGAGGCGTCCTACGAGCAGTACTTC. Residues: CASSKEEASYEQYF.

This chain links TRBV13 with TRBJ2-2, with no clear D. This CDR3 is built from 15 residues. Germline assignment: CDR1 PRHDT and CDR2 FYEKMQ (reference sequence). The ends were cut back, 3 bases at V and 0 bases at J, with 8 bases in the middle. The CDR3 bases are TGTGCCAGCAGCTTGAAAGGACCGAACACCGGGGAGCTGTTTTTT. Amino acid sequence: CASSLKGPNTGELFF.

V gene TRBV11-3 combines with J gene TRBJ2-1, with D possibly TRBD2 on 6 matching bases. The CDR3 consists of 15 residues. V lost 4 bases and J 8 bases, leaving 18 bases between the germline ends. In germline, CDR1 is SGHNT, CDR2 YENEEA. CDR3 DNA: TGTGCCAGCAGCTCTCGGGAGCCATCACCCGATGAGCAGTTCTTC. Translated, it gives CASSSREPSPDEQFF.

The CDR3 loop reads CATATGGGYEQYF. The CDR3 nucleotides read TGTGCCACCGCAACCGGAGGCGGCTACGAGCAGTACTTC. The chain is built from TRBV15 and TRBJ2-7, with TRBD2 as a possible D gene (5 bases). Looked up from germline, CDR1 is LNHNV and CDR2 is YYDKDF (reference sequence). The V end lost 8 bases, the J end lost 3 bases, and 14 bases lay between the germline ends. The CDR3 is 13 residues long. The variable domain in full, with the rest retrieved from reference TRBV15 and TRBJ2-7, is DAMVIQNPRYQVTQFGKPVTLSCSQTLNHNVMYWYQQKSSQAPKLLFHYYDKDFNNEADTPDNFQSRRPNTSFCFLDIRSPGLGDTAMYLCATATGGGYEQYFGPGTRLTVT.

The genes are TRBV12-5 and TRBJ1-2; D ambiguous. The germline V gene encodes CDR1 LGHNT and CDR2 FRNRAP. This CDR3 is 13 amino acids long. V gave up 2 bases and J gave up 4 bases, with 8 bases separating them. In DNA form, the CDR3 reads TGTGCTAGTGGTTTGCAAAACCTCTATGGCTACACCTTC. This sequence encodes CASGLQNLYGYTF.

This clone was observed a single time. This chain uses TRBV30 with TRBJ1-1, with unresolved D. Per germline, CDR1 GTSNPN and CDR2 SVGIG (reference sequence). V shed 1 base and J shed 0 bases, with 9 bases lying between them. CDR3 length equals 14 residues. This CDR3 is CAWSDKQLNTEAFF. The CDR3 nucleotides read TGTGCCTGGAGTGATAAGCAGTTGAACACTGAAGCTTTCTTT.

The J gene is TRBJ2-5, the V gene TRBV6-5, with 7 bases that match TRBD2. Trimming cost V 6 bases and J 5 bases; bases outside gene matches: 6. CDR3 size: 13 residues. In germline, CDR1 is MNHEY, CDR2 SVGAGI. As DNA, the CDR3 is TGTGCCAGCAGCCAAGCGGGGTGGGAGACCCAGTACTTC. Translated, it gives CASSQAGWETQYF.

V and J are TRBV30 and TRBJ1-3; TRBD1 matches 7 bases. Germline CDR1 and CDR2: GTSNPN and SVGIG (reference sequence). The ends lost 4 bases at V and 3 bases at J; junction bases unmatched: 12. This CDR3 region has 16 residues. CDR3 sequence reads: CAWNQIEGAIGNTIYF. The CDR3 DNA follows: TGTGCCTGGAATCAGATAGAGGGGGCGATTGGAAACACCATATATTTT.

V is TRBV29-1 and J is TRBJ2-7; D is unresolved. V was cut by 2 bases and J by 2 bases, with 13 bases left in between. Germline-derived CDR1 and CDR2 are SQVTM and ANQGSEA. The length of the CDR3 is 14 residues. The CDR3 sequence: CSVELPGQTYEQYF. The DNA of the CDR3 is TGCAGCGTTGAACTCCCGGGCCAGACCTACGAGCAGTACTTC.